This record covers a single T cell receptor (beta chain). The data were taken from a study of blood T cell repertoires in COVID-19. Profiling relied on immunoSEQ multiplex PCR, and the TCRdb table lists in-frame clones only, not all of them. The sample shows tens of thousands of clones, approximately 83% of them seen only once. Germline V CDR1 and CDR2: SGHRS, YFSETQ. The CDR3 length is 16 residues. Trimming cost V 0 bases and J 0 bases; bases outside gene matches: 4. The chain joins TRBV5-1 to TRBJ2-3; 7 nucleotides line up with TRBD2. This receptor was taken from a human donor in a cohort sampled during active COVID-19. Sequenced material: peripheral blood. CDR3 amino acids: CASSLVAGFSTDTQYF. CDR3 DNA sequence: TGCGCCAGCAGCTTGGTAGCGGGTTTTAGCACAGATACGCAGTATTTT.